One and the same sample provided the 14 T cell receptor beta chains below, sequenced in a study of CD8 T cells in Susac syndrome. RNA amounts of roughly 0.45 to 1 ug underwent reverse transcription with random hexamers. Via MiXCR, TCRdb re-called the immunoSEQ multiplex PCR reads, giving one row per CDR3 protein. The sample lists about 150,000 distinct CDR3 sequences; approximately 93% were seen once. Sequencing was done on a sample of CD4+ T cells from PBMCs. These receptors were taken from a human donor with multiple sclerosis.

J is TRBJ2-1 and V is TRBV5-8; D remains unclear. Germline V lookup: CDR1 SGHTS, CDR2 YDEGEE. The CDR3 is 14 residues long. The V end lost 5 bases, the J end lost 5 bases, and 14 bases lay between the germline ends. In nucleotides, the CDR3 is TGTGCCAGCAGATCCTGGACGACCGACAATGAGCAGTTCTTC. Its translation: CASRSWTTDNEQFF. Full variable domain (remainder filled in from reference TRBV5-8 and TRBJ2-1): EAGVTQSPTHLIKTRGQQATLRCSPISGHTSVYWYQQALGLGLQFLLWYDEGEERNRGNFPPRFSGRQFPNYSSELNVNALELEDSALYLCASRSWTTDNEQFFGPGTRLTVL.

The chain combines TRBV9 with TRBJ2-1; D is possibly TRBD1 (6 bases). This CDR3 comprises 15 residues. V shed 4 bases and J shed 2 bases, with 13 bases lying between them. Germline V CDR1 and CDR2: SGDLS, YYNGEE. The CDR3 sequence is CASSSLGATYNEQFF. The CDR3 nucleotides read TGTGCCAGCAGCTCCCTGGGGGCCACCTACAATGAGCAGTTCTTC.

V gene TRBV19 combines with J gene TRBJ2-5; no clear D. Germline CDR1 and CDR2: LNHDA and SQIVND (reference sequence). Trimming left V 6 bases short and J 5 bases short, with 10 bases between. The CDR3 sequence is 12 residues long. CDR3 DNA sequence: TGTGCCAGTAGCTCGTTTTCGGAGACCCAGTACTTC. It yields the protein CASSSFSETQYF.

The chain joins TRBV9 to TRBJ1-2; 12 bases are shared with TRBD1. The CDR3 is made up of 16 amino acids. J lost 3 bases, V lost 6 bases, and 9 bases had no gene match. Per the germline V gene, CDR1 is SGDLS and CDR2 is YYNGEE. CDR3 DNA sequence: TGTGCCAGCACCCCCGGGACAGGGGGCTACGACTATGGCTACACCTTC. The encoded protein is CASTPGTGGYDYGYTF.

This clonotype came up once. The rearrangement joins TRBV19 to TRBJ1-6; 11 bases are shared with TRBD1. The J segment lost 10 bases and the V segment lost 7 bases, leaving 3 bases of the junction unmatched. There are 13 residues in the CDR3. Germline values: CDR1 LNHDA, CDR2 SQIVND (reference sequence). The CDR3: CASTGTGGSPLHF. In DNA, the CDR3 is TGTGCCAGTACCGGGACAGGGGGGTCACCCCTCCACTTT.

The rearrangement joins TRBV3-1 to TRBJ2-7, with 7 bases identical to TRBD2. This CDR3 is 15 amino acids long. Trimming at V came to 4 bases and at J to 3 bases, leaving 9 bases not matched to a gene. Germline CDR1 is LGHDT and CDR2 is YNNKEL (reference sequence). The CDR3 loop reads CASSPGGQAIYEQYF. For the CDR3, the DNA is TGTGCCAGCAGCCCGGGAGGCCAGGCCATCTACGAGCAGTACTTC.

With respect to this clonotype: The junction does not match germline at one end; this may be a read error. The V and J genes are TRBV24-1 and TRBJ2-5; no firm D call. The CDR3 length is 13 residues. Germline CDR1 reads KGHDR; CDR2 reads SFDVKD. CDR3 in amino acids: CATSDSNQETQHF. The CDR3, as DNA: TGTGCCACCAGTGACTCGAACCAAGAGACCCAGCACTTC.

This clonotype was picked up one time. This chain links TRBV10-3 with TRBJ2-5; TRBD1 matches at 7 bases. CDR1 ENHRY and CDR2 SYGVKD come from the germline V gene. V lost 6 bases, J lost 5 bases, and 12 bases stayed unmatched. The CDR3 contains 15 residues. This CDR3 reads CAISEIQGLGETQYF. In DNA form, the CDR3 reads TGTGCCATCAGCGAAATACAGGGGCTCGGGGAGACCCAGTACTTC.

The chain combines TRBV18 with TRBJ2-5, with 9 bases identical to TRBD2. V gave up 2 bases and J gave up 2 bases; unmatched junction bases: 3. The length of the CDR3 is 15 residues. The germline gives CDR1 KGHSH, CDR2 LQKENI. The CDR3, as DNA: TGTGCCAGCTCACCAGATAGCGGGGGACAAGAGACCCAGTACTTC. Protein sequence: CASSPDSGGQETQYF.

The chain combines TRBV6-1 with TRBJ2-7; maybe TRBD2 (6 bases). The germline gives CDR1 MNHNS, CDR2 SASEGT. V was cut by 5 bases and J by 0 bases, with 20 bases left in between. The CDR3 sequence is 17 residues long. The CDR3 protein is CASSRSLQGLSSYEQYF. As DNA, the CDR3 is TGTGCCAGCAGTCGCAGTCTGCAGGGACTTTCCTCCTACGAGCAGTACTTC.

The rearrangement uses TRBV15 and TRBJ2-2; D is uncertain. This CDR3 is 13 amino acids long. The germline V gene has CDR1 LNHNV and CDR2 YYDKDF (reference sequence). Trimming stripped 2 bases from V and 8 bases from J, with 9 bases between. DNA for the CDR3: TGTGCCACCAGCAGATCCGGTCCGGGGGAGCTGTTTTTT. This translates into CATSRSGPGELFF.

V usage is TRBV24-1 and J usage is TRBJ1-5, with D possibly TRBD1 on 5 matching bases. CDR1 is KGHDR, CDR2 SFDVKD, per germline. The V and J ends lost 6 bases and 7 bases respectively, with 12 bases between them. The CDR3 has 13 residues. In DNA, the CDR3 is TGTGCCACCAGTTCACTCGAGGGGCAGCCCCAGCATTTT. Its protein is CATSSLEGQPQHF.

The V and J genes are TRBV4-1 and TRBJ1-5, with D possibly being TRBD1 (5 bases). The CDR3 length is 20 residues. The V and J ends lost 0 bases and 0 bases respectively, with 21 bases between them. Germline loops: CDR1 MGHRA, CDR2 YSYEKL. CDR3 sequence: CASSQDVGGWAGYSNQPQHF. The CDR3 DNA sequence: TGCGCCAGCAGCCAAGACGTCGGGGGATGGGCGGGATATAGCAATCAGCCCCAGCATTTT.

This rearrangement joins TRBV12-3 or TRBV12-4 to TRBJ2-3, with D hard to call. The CDR3 sequence is 15 residues long. Trimming shortened V by 6 bases and J by 2 bases, and 15 bases separated the two germline ends. The CDR3 here is CASRLDKVVTDTQYF. CDR3 nucleotide sequence: TGTGCCAGCAGGCTTGACAAAGTAGTCACAGATACGCAGTATTTT.